The rows below give T cell receptor beta chains drawn from one sample of a study of blood T cell repertoires in COVID-19. Using immunoSEQ multiplex PCR, the repertoire was profiled, and TCRdb retains in-frame clones only, with some absent. Altogether about 160,000 clones are present, under 90% being singletons, with the ten largest covering 8% to 11%. The source material was peripheral blood. All receptors come from a woman of 80 years or more with active or convalescent COVID-19. Each CDR3 is given with its conserved first and last residue. A D gene is named only where the DNA matches it firmly. For some rows the clone size is stated as once, few or many, or as a class when expanded; others skip it.

V gene: TRBV5-8
CDR3 length: 14
clone size: .
D gene: .
J gene: TRBJ1-5
CDR3 protein: CASSLHNSNQPQHF
CDR3 DNA: TGTGCCAGCAGCTTGCACAATAGCAATCAGCCCCAGCATTTT

V gene: TRBV10-3
CDR3 length: 14
clone size: once
D gene: .
J gene: TRBJ1-1
CDR3 protein: CAISEVPKNTEAFF
CDR3 DNA: TGTGCCATCAGTGAGGTCCCCAAGAACACTGAAGCTTTCTTT

V gene: TRBV28
CDR3 length: 16
clone size: .
D gene: TRBD1
J gene: TRBJ1-4
CDR3 protein: CASSTPGQGAGEKLFF
CDR3 DNA: TGTGCCAGCAGTACCCCCGGACAGGGAGCGGGGGAAAAACTGTTTTTT

V gene: TRBV18
CDR3 length: 13
clone size: .
D gene: .
J gene: TRBJ2-7
CDR3 protein: CASSEAETYEQYF
CDR3 DNA: TGTGCCAGCTCAGAGGCAGAGACCTACGAGCAGTACTTC

V gene: TRBV11-2
CDR3 length: 12
clone size: few
D gene: .
J gene: TRBJ1-1
CDR3 protein: CASTFRDTEAFF
CDR3 DNA: TGTGCCAGCACCTTCCGGGACACTGAAGCTTTCTTT

V gene: TRBV7-4
CDR3 length: 19
clone size: once
D gene: TRBD2
J gene: TRBJ2-4
CDR3 protein: CASTPGTSGRRSTKNIQYF
CDR3 DNA: TGTGCCAGCACTCCCGGGACTAGCGGGAGAAGGAGTACCAAAAACATTCAGTACTTC

V gene: TRBV20-1
CDR3 length: 11
clone size: few
D gene: .
J gene: TRBJ2-7
CDR3 protein: CSASEGYEQYF
CDR3 DNA: TGCAGTGCTAGCGAGGGCTACGAGCAGTACTTC

V gene: TRBV10-3
CDR3 length: 14
clone size: .
D gene: .
J gene: TRBJ1-1
CDR3 protein: CAISDTQGNTEAFF
CDR3 DNA: TGTGCCATCAGTGATACCCAGGGTAACACTGAAGCTTTCTTT

V gene: TRBV5-1
CDR3 length: 15
clone size: .
D gene: TRBD2
J gene: TRBJ2-1
CDR3 protein: CASSPGGASGNEQFF
CDR3 DNA: TGCGCCAGCAGCCCCGGTGGGGCTAGCGGGAACGAGCAGTTCTTC

V gene: TRBV6-5
CDR3 length: 14
clone size: few
D gene: TRBD2
J gene: TRBJ2-3
CDR3 protein: CASSLAGEFGTQYF
CDR3 DNA: TGTGCCAGCAGTCTGGCGGGAGAGTTTGGTACGCAGTATTTT

V gene: TRBV7-6
CDR3 length: 16
clone size: .
D gene: TRBD2
J gene: TRBJ2-5
CDR3 protein: CASSLVASGAQETQYF
CDR3 DNA: TGTGCCAGCAGCTTAGTGGCTAGCGGGGCTCAAGAGACCCAGTACTTC

V gene: TRBV7-9
CDR3 length: 16
clone size: .
D gene: .
J gene: TRBJ2-5
CDR3 protein: CASSSADAGIQETQYF
CDR3 DNA: TGTGCCAGCAGCTCTGCTGATGCGGGAATTCAAGAGACCCAGTACTTC

V gene: TRBV5-1
CDR3 length: 15
clone size: once
D gene: TRBD1
J gene: TRBJ2-7
CDR3 protein: CASSFLQGKGYEQYF
CDR3 DNA: TGCGCCAGCAGCTTTTTACAGGGGAAAGGCTACGAGCAGTACTTC

V gene: TRBV18
CDR3 length: 16
clone size: .
D gene: .
J gene: TRBJ2-1
CDR3 protein: CASSPPIRGNYNEQFF
CDR3 DNA: TGTGCCAGCTCACCACCGATCCGGGGGAACTACAATGAGCAGTTCTTC